The rows below give T cell receptor beta chains drawn from one sample of a study of early T cells in non-severe SARS-CoV-2 infection. TCRdb called the 5' RACE reads again in MiXCR, with one record for every CDR3 protein. Here the sample spans approximately 69,000 distinct CDR3 sequences, roughly 12% being singletons. The material sequenced was whole blood. These receptors were taken from an adult who was a healthcare worker with PCR-confirmed SARS-CoV-2 infection or an uninfected control (not recorded which). CDR3s include the opening cysteine and the closing phenylalanine or tryptophan. Fields, in order: D gene, J gene, V gene, clone size, CDR3 DNA, CDR3 protein. D genes are given only for firm matches. Rows may omit the clone size; those that give it use once, few, many or a size class.

D: TRBD1; J: TRBJ2-3; V: TRBV13; size: -; DNA: TGTGCCAGCAGCTCCCCACGTGAAGACAGGGGGCAGGTAGATACGCAGTATTTT; CDR3: CASSSPREDRGQVDTQYF
D: -; J: TRBJ2-1; V: TRBV10-3; size: -; DNA: TGTGCCATCAGTGTCGCCGGGAAGGCGCAGTTCTTC; CDR3: CAISVAGKAQFF
D: -; J: TRBJ2-2; V: TRBV2; size: many; DNA: TGTGCCAGCAGTTTGGATCGATGGGGAACGAACACCGGGGAGCTGTTTTTT; CDR3: CASSLDRWGTNTGELFF
D: TRBD1; J: TRBJ1-1; V: TRBV12-3/TRBV12-4; size: -; DNA: TGTGCCAGCAGTCTTACAGGGGTAAAGACTGAAGCTTTCTTT; CDR3: CASSLTGVKTEAFF
D: -; J: TRBJ2-1; V: TRBV27; size: -; DNA: TGTGCCAGCAGTTTAAGGGAACAGTTCTTC; CDR3: CASSLREQFF
D: -; J: TRBJ1-6; V: TRBV9; size: -; DNA: TGTGCCAGCAGCGTAACTGGAAGTCGTGCTTCACCCCTCCACTTT; CDR3: CASSVTGSRASPLHF
D: -; J: TRBJ2-1; V: TRBV7-9; size: many; DNA: TGTGCCAGCAGCGCCCGCTTAGCGGTCTCCTACAATGAGCAGTTCTTC; CDR3: CASSARLAVSYNEQFF
D: -; J: TRBJ2-7; V: TRBV4-1; size: -; DNA: TGCGCCAGCAGCCAAGGAATAGGTTTCTCGGACTCCAACTACGAGCAGTACTTC; CDR3: CASSQGIGFSDSNYEQYF
D: -; J: TRBJ2-7; V: TRBV12-3/TRBV12-4; size: many; DNA: TGTGCCAGCAGCCTCAGTGCAGGGATGAACTACGAGCAGTACTTC; CDR3: CASSLSAGMNYEQYF
D: TRBD2; J: TRBJ2-7; V: TRBV5-1; size: -; DNA: TGCGCCAGCAGATCTCTAGCGGGAGGTGGTTCCTACGAGCAGTACTTC; CDR3: CASRSLAGGGSYEQYF
D: -; J: TRBJ2-3; V: TRBV7-2; size: few; DNA: TGTGTCAGCAGCCCCTCGGTCACAGATACGCAGTATTTT; CDR3: CVSSPSVTDTQYF
D: -; J: TRBJ1-1; V: TRBV28; size: -; DNA: TGTGCCAGCAGTGCAAGGGCGCGGGTCACTGAAGCTTTCTTT; CDR3: CASSARARVTEAFF
D: TRBD2; J: TRBJ2-4; V: TRBV4-1; size: many; DNA: TGCGCCAGCAGCCCATACTCCGGGGGGGAGGGCGCCAAAAACATTCAGTACTTC; CDR3: CASSPYSGGEGAKNIQYF
D: TRBD1; J: TRBJ2-7; V: TRBV27; size: -; DNA: TGTGCCAGCAGACTAACAGGGGTTGGTGGCTCCTACGAGCAGTACTTC; CDR3: CASRLTGVGGSYEQYF
D: -; J: TRBJ2-5; V: TRBV12-3/TRBV12-4; size: many; DNA: TGTGCCAGCAGTTTATGGTCCAACGAGGCCCAGTACTTC; CDR3: CASSLWSNEAQYF
D: -; J: TRBJ2-6; V: TRBV5-1; size: few; DNA: TGCGCCAGCAGCTTGGCCACAGGGGCCAACGTCCTGACTTTC; CDR3: CASSLATGANVLTF
D: -; J: TRBJ2-1; V: TRBV29-1; size: many; DNA: TGCAGCGTTGACCTAGGAATAACCTACAATGAGCAGTTCTTC; CDR3: CSVDLGITYNEQFF
D: TRBD1; J: TRBJ1-4; V: TRBV2; size: many; DNA: TGTGCCAGCAGTGGGACAGGGGTGCTAAGTATTCCGACTAATGAAAAACTGTTTTTT; CDR3: CASSGTGVLSIPTNEKLFF
D: -; J: TRBJ1-5; V: TRBV3-1; size: -; DNA: TGTGCCAGCAGCCAAGACCGGGCCAATCAGCCCCAGCATTTT; CDR3: CASSQDRANQPQHF
D: TRBD1; J: TRBJ2-1; V: TRBV29-1; size: many; DNA: TGCAGCGACCACATGGGCCAGGGGGCCTACAATGAGCAGTTCTTC; CDR3: CSDHMGQGAYNEQFF
D: -; J: TRBJ2-7; V: TRBV6-5; size: few; DNA: TGTGCCAGCAGTTACAGATTAAAGCAGTACTTC; CDR3: CASSYRLKQYF
D: -; J: TRBJ1-5; V: TRBV20-1; size: many; DNA: TGCAGTGCCAGGACCCACGTCAATCAGCCCCAGCATTTT; CDR3: CSARTHVNQPQHF
D: -; J: TRBJ1-5; V: TRBV6-6; size: many; DNA: TGTGCCAGCAGTTACCTTGAGCGTCAGCCCCAGCATTTT; CDR3: CASSYLERQPQHF
D: -; J: TRBJ2-7; V: TRBV10-2; size: -; DNA: TGCGCCAGCACTACGTACGAGCAGTACTTC; CDR3: CASTTYEQYF
D: -; J: TRBJ2-3; V: TRBV19; size: few; DNA: TGTGCCAGTAGAGCCAGGGTCGGAGATACGCAGTATTTT; CDR3: CASRARVGDTQYF
D: -; J: TRBJ1-2; V: TRBV7-7; size: few; DNA: TGTGCTAGCAGCTTAGAGAGGTCAGGAGAGACCTTTCTTAACTATGGCTACACCTTC; CDR3: CASSLERSGETFLNYGYTF
D: -; J: TRBJ2-6; V: TRBV19; size: few; DNA: TGTGCCAGTAGTATCCTAAATTCTGGGGCCAACGTCCTGACTTTC; CDR3: CASSILNSGANVLTF
D: TRBD2; J: TRBJ2-2; V: TRBV4-2; size: -; DNA: TGTGCCAGCAGCCAAGATTGGACTTCGGCTAGCGGGAGTATGGGCACCGGGGAGCTGTTTTTT; CDR3: CASSQDWTSASGSMGTGELFF
D: TRBD2; J: TRBJ2-3; V: TRBV20-1; size: many; DNA: TGCAGTGCTTTTACTAGCGTCCAGCTTGATACGCAGTATTTT; CDR3: CSAFTSVQLDTQYF
D: TRBD2; J: TRBJ2-5; V: TRBV5-4; size: many; DNA: TGTGCCAGCAGGCTAGCGGGGGAAGAGACCCAGTACTTC; CDR3: CASRLAGEETQYF